What follows are 24 T cell receptor beta chains derived from one specimen sequenced in a study of response to subunit inactivated influenza vaccine. TCRdb re-called the RT-PCR reads with MiXCR, one entry per CDR3 protein. The sample lists hundreds of thousands of distinct CDR3 sequences, 20% to 25% occurring once. The sequenced sample was PBMCs from blood, obtained less than 22 months after vaccination. The receptors stem from a man aged 50-75 years who received an inactivated influenza vaccine.

The chain has TRBV6-2 or TRBV6-3 and TRBJ2-5, with TRBD2 matching over 10 bases. This CDR3 region has 19 residues. The V gene's germline CDR1 is MNHEY and CDR2 SVGEGT. After removal of 5 bases from V and 2 bases from J, the junction contained 17 bases not matched to a gene. The chain's CDR3 is CASSPPLTSGVDWQETQYF. CDR3 in DNA: TGTGCCAGCAGTCCACCGCTAACTAGCGGGGTAGATTGGCAAGAGACCCAGTACTTC.

The chain recombines TRBV7-9 with TRBJ2-7; a possible D gene is TRBD1 (6 bases). The CDR3 is 14 residues long. Trimming left V 1 base short and J 1 base short, with 8 bases between. From germline, CDR1 is SEHNR and CDR2 FQNEAQ (reference sequence). The CDR3 DNA reads as TGTGCCAGCAGCTTAGATCAGGGGTCCTACGAGCAGTACTTC. It translates to CASSLDQGSYEQYF.

V and J are TRBV20-1 and TRBJ2-3; 12 bases align to TRBD2. The J segment lost 3 bases and the V segment lost 6 bases, leaving 4 bases of the junction unmatched. The CDR3 runs to 14 residues. CDR1 is DFQATT and CDR2 is SNEGSKA in the germline V gene (reference sequence). This CDR3 reads CSATSGGRTDTQYF. CDR3 DNA sequence: TGCAGTGCAACTAGCGGGGGGCGTACAGATACGCAGTATTTT.

Ten or more counts support this clonotype. The chain couples TRBV15 to TRBJ2-3, with D perhaps TRBD2 (6 bases). This CDR3 comprises 18 residues. Per the germline V gene, CDR1 is LNHNV and CDR2 is YYDKDF (reference sequence). Trimming pared 2 bases from V and 0 bases from J, leaving 18 bases between. CDR3 residues: CATSRLPAGSSSTDTQYF. CDR3 nucleotides: TGTGCCACCAGCAGACTACCAGCGGGTTCCTCTAGCACAGATACGCAGTATTTT.

V and J are TRBV12-3 or TRBV12-4 and TRBJ1-5; 9 bases match TRBD1. The V segment lost 5 bases and the J segment 4 bases; nucleotides outside the gene matches: 6. This CDR3 contains 15 residues. The CDR3 nucleotides read TGTGCCAGCAGTCCCGGACAGGGGCTAAATCAGCCCCAGCATTTT. This sequence encodes CASSPGQGLNQPQHF.

CDR3 loop: CASSLNSPGEQYF. CDR3 bases: TGTGCCAGCAGCTTAAATTCCCCGGGAGAGCAGTACTTC. V usage is TRBV7-6 and J usage is TRBJ2-7; TRBD2 might be the D (5 bases). Germline CDR1 reads SGHVS; CDR2 reads FNYEAQ. Trimming took off 2 bases at V and 7 bases at J, with 12 bases between the two ends. The CDR3 is 13 amino acids.

J is TRBJ1-5 and V is TRBV28; D is ambiguous. The CDR3 extends over 14 amino acids. V was pared by 1 base and J by 3 bases, with 7 bases between. Germline CDR1 MDHEN, CDR2 SYDVKM. The CDR3 nucleotides read TGTGCCAGCAGTTTATCGAGGACCAATCAGCCCCAGCATTTT. It is translated as CASSLSRTNQPQHF. Variable domain in full (rest from reference TRBV28 and TRBJ1-5): DVKVTQSSRYLVKRTGEKVFLECVQDMDHENMFWYRQDPGLGLRLIYFSYDVKMKEKGDIPEGYSVSREKKERFSLILESASTNQTSMYLCASSLSRTNQPQHFGDGTRLSIL.

This clonotype was seen a few times. The chain carries TRBV4-3 and TRBJ1-5; 8 bases align to TRBD1. The germline V gene encodes CDR1 LGHNA and CDR2 YSLEER. V shed 0 bases, J shed 4 bases, and the junction held 8 bases outside the gene matches. The CDR3 has 17 residues. The CDR3 nucleotides are TGCGCCAGCAGCCAAGATCAGGGGGCCACGAATAATCAGCCCCAGCATTTT. It translates to CASSQDQGATNNQPQHF.

This clonotype was counted a few times. The DNA for the CDR3 is TGCGCCAGCAGCTTGGCCTTGGGTTTGTCCACTACCCCCATTGGCTACACCTTC. Translation: CASSLALGLSTTPIGYTF. This sequence joins TRBV5-1 and TRBJ1-2; D not certain. The CDR3 is made up of 18 amino acids. Germline lookup yields CDR1 SGHRS and CDR2 YFSETQ. The germline V and J ends were trimmed by 0 bases and 7 bases, with 25 bases remaining between them.

The chain has TRBV27 and TRBJ2-5; 8 nucleotides match TRBD2. The V gene end was trimmed by 6 bases and the J gene end by 7 bases; junction bases not matched to a gene: 10. CDR1 MNHEY and CDR2 SMNVEV come from the germline V gene (reference sequence). The CDR3 runs 14 residues. For the CDR3, the DNA is TGTGCCAGCAGGGGAACGGGGGGGCCTGGGACCCAGTACTTC. Translation: CASRGTGGPGTQYF.

This clonotype has only a few counts. The chain has TRBV12-3 or TRBV12-4 and TRBJ2-2, with a weak D call TRBD2 (5 bases). The V end was cut by 6 bases, the J end by 5 bases, with 13 bases between. The CDR3 has 14 residues. The CDR3 loop reads CASRAGLTTGELFF. In DNA form, the CDR3 reads TGTGCCAGCAGGGCTGGACTCACTACCGGGGAGCTGTTTTTT.

In its sample, this clonotype was seen many times. This chain uses TRBV7-2 with TRBJ1-6, with D possibly being TRBD1 (6 bases). V was shortened by 2 bases and J by 6 bases, with 14 bases between the two germline ends. Germline CDR1 SGHTA, CDR2 FQGNSA. This CDR3 contains 16 residues. DNA for the CDR3: TGTGCCAGCAGCTTACGGGGCAGGGGCCTTAATTCACCCCTCCACTTT. Its translation is CASSLRGRGLNSPLHF. Complete variable domain (other parts from reference TRBV7-2 and TRBJ1-6): GAGVSQSPSNKVTEKGKDVELRCDPISGHTALYWYRQSLGQGLEFLIYFQGNSAPDKSGLPSDRFSAERTGGSVSTLTIQRTQQEDSAVYLCASSLRGRGLNSPLHFGNGTRLTVT.

As to this clonotype: Mismatch with germline at one junction end may stem from a read error. The chain uses TRBV24-1 and TRBJ1-5, with D perhaps matching TRBD1 (6 bases). Germline assignment: CDR1 KGHDR and CDR2 SFDVKD. The CDR3 consists of 14 residues. The CDR3 DNA reads TGTGCCACCAGTGACCTAACAGGGTTTCAGTCCCAGCATTTT. Residues: CATSDLTGFQSQHF.

The V and J genes are TRBV12-3 or TRBV12-4 and TRBJ2-7, with 9 nucleotides matching TRBD1. This CDR3 contains 14 residues. J lost 4 bases, V lost 2 bases, and 3 bases had no gene match. The CDR3 loop is CASSLWDREYEQYF. CDR3 DNA: TGTGCCAGCAGTTTATGGGACAGGGAATACGAGCAGTACTTC.

This clonotype turned up a few times. The chain is built from TRBV29-1 and TRBJ1-2; maybe TRBD1 (5 bases). Germline V CDR1 and CDR2: SQVTM, ANQGSEA. V gave up 6 bases and J gave up 2 bases, with 16 bases separating them. The CDR3 totals 14 residues. The CDR3 bases are TGCAGCGTCTTGGAGGGGCCGGGGAACTATGGCTACACCTTC. This codes for CSVLEGPGNYGYTF.

The genes are TRBV5-1 and TRBJ2-3, with TRBD1 as a possible D gene (6 bases). V lost 3 bases and J lost 6, with 11 bases in between. Germline values: CDR1 SGHRS, CDR2 YFSETQ. This CDR3 region has 13 residues. Written as DNA, the CDR3 is TGCGCCAGCAGCTGGGACAATGGGGATACGCAGTATTTT. Its protein product is CASSWDNGDTQYF.

There are a few counts of this clonotype. The chain employs TRBV12-3 or TRBV12-4 and TRBJ1-1; tentative D call: TRBD1 (6 bases). Trimming removed 5 bases from V and 0 bases from J, with 10 bases in between. The CDR3 loop spans 14 amino acids. CDR3 region: CASSNREMNTEAFF. CDR3 DNA: TGTGCCAGCAGTAACAGGGAGATGAACACTGAAGCTTTCTTT.

This chain joins TRBV12-3 or TRBV12-4 and TRBJ2-1; tentative D call: TRBD2 (6 bases). The CDR3 is 15 amino acids. With 5 bases removed from V and 7 bases from J, the gap between germline ends came to 18 bases. CDR3 sequence: CASSQMGLLLNEQFF. CDR3 nucleotides: TGTGCCAGCAGTCAGATGGGACTCCTTTTAAATGAGCAGTTCTTC.

A few counts support this clonotype. The chain recombines TRBV6-5 with TRBJ1-2; possible D gene TRBD1, 5 bases. CDR1 is MNHEY, CDR2 SVGAGI, per germline. The CDR3 has 14 amino acids. Trimming removed 0 bases from V and 14 bases from J, with 19 bases in between. CDR3 in amino acids: CASSYSGQGDPWTF. The CDR3 coding sequence is TGTGCCAGCAGTTACTCGGGGCAGGGAGACCCTTGGACCTTC.

The rearrangement joins TRBV27 to TRBJ1-2; weak D call: TRBD1 (5 bases). The CDR3 totals 15 residues. V was cut by 0 bases and J by 3 bases, with 11 bases left in between. Germline V lookup: CDR1 MNHEY, CDR2 SMNVEV (reference sequence). The CDR3 DNA reads TGTGCCAGCAGTTTATCGGTATCAGGGTACTATGGCTACACCTTC. It is translated as CASSLSVSGYYGYTF.

V and J are TRBV20-1 and TRBJ2-7, with TRBD1 identical over 7 bases. Germline V gene sequence: CDR1 DFQATT, CDR2 SNEGSKA (reference sequence). CDR3 length: 14 residues. V shed 6 bases and J 2 bases; nucleotides not matched to a gene: 10. CDR3: CSAPLQGPTYEQYF. CDR3 bases: TGCAGTGCCCCACTACAGGGGCCTACCTACGAGCAGTACTTC.

The chain carries TRBV29-1 and TRBJ1-1; D gene unclear. The CDR3 consists of 10 residues. The V end lost 7 bases, the J end lost 6 bases, and 9 bases lay between the germline ends. In germline, CDR1 is SQVTM, CDR2 ANQGSEA. The CDR3 sequence: CSAVVAEAFF. In DNA form, the CDR3 reads TGCAGCGCCGTTGTGGCTGAAGCTTTCTTT.

This clonotype was picked up many times. This chain joins TRBV7-9 and TRBJ1-2; D might be TRBD1 (5 bases). Germline CDR1 and CDR2: SEHNR and FQNEAQ (reference sequence). The CDR3 is made up of 12 amino acids. Deletions cut 5 bases from V and 7 bases from J, with 11 bases between. The DNA of the CDR3 is TGTGCCAGCAGCCCGGGACGGACTGGCTACACCTTC. Translation: CASSPGRTGYTF.

The chain carries TRBV7-6 and TRBJ1-1; 8 nucleotides line up with TRBD1. J was trimmed by 1 base and V by 4 bases; bases with no gene match: 5. Per the germline V gene, CDR1 is SGHVS and CDR2 is FNYEAQ. This CDR3 region has 15 residues. CDR3 protein: CASSSRQGTNTEAFF. The CDR3 DNA sequence: TGTGCCAGCAGCTCCCGACAGGGGACGAACACTGAAGCTTTCTTT.